The subject of this entry is one TCR beta chain. This clone has a handful of counts. Its target antigen remains unknown. No base quality information exists; no much larger clone differs at one position. Each donor gave one peripheral blood draw, approximately 0.11 L on average, collected into heparinised tubes. Using a panel that included CD45RO, CCR7, CD25, CD127, CD95 and CD27, naive, central memory, regulatory and stem cell-like memory CD4+ T cells were sorted on a BD FACSAria II. A purity above 98% was achieved for all sorted populations. PBMCs were isolated immediately by Lymphoprep density gradient centrifugation and stained directly without culture. So that batch effects would be minimized, each experiment stained and sorted samples in pairs, pairing one healthy donor with one patient. This sample was included in a study of beta chain features in type 1 diabetes (dated by TCRdb to 2016 to 2018). Background for the entire study: Patients and healthy donors did not differ in mean age, gender distribution, total cell number or subset yield. Whereas all 30 or so donors provided naive and central memory subsets, regulatory and stem cell-like memory subsets were isolated from just 8 patients and about eight healthy donors. In the study, TCRB repertoires of sorted circulating CD4+ T cell subsets from recently diagnosed type 1 diabetes patients were compared with those of matched healthy donors. A total of under 140,000,000 sorted cells were examined across all samples, and the number of cells per subset was strongly correlated with RNA yield. Paper-wide results and their limitations: Because small numbers of individuals were included in the HLA sub-analyses, any influence of HLA type on TCRB rearrangement was left unresolved. Sequencing cDNA rather than genomic DNA could over-represent highly expressing activated cells, although activation and CD3 levels did not differ between groups. A moderate but significant shortening of TCRB CDR3 length was observed in type 1 diabetes patients in all four CD4+ subsets. Shorter templates might have been favored by PCR, but patient and control samples were amplified and corrected together, so both groups would have been affected equally by any skew. The naive, central memory and regulatory TCRB repertoires appeared to resemble one another more closely among patients than among healthy donors. Patients with type 1 diabetes made fewer insertions and deleted more nucleotides at VDJ recombination sites, implying thymic rearrangement abnormalities.

As encoded in the germline V gene (reference sequence), CDR1 is MNHNY while CDR2 is SVGAGI. Including cysteine and phenylalanine, the CDR3 has 15 amino acids. Just CDR3 DNA is preserved here, 45 bases in frame from base 1. V ends up 8 bases short and J 4 bases short, with an unmatched junction base count of 10. All of the isolated RNA was reverse transcribed with the High Capacity cDNA Reverse Transcription Kit, so expressed TCRB transcripts were sequenced. Deep immunoSEQ sequencing was applied to naive, central memory and regulatory T cell samples, giving an average of roughly 3.5 million total reads per sample. After sorted cells were lysed in RLT buffer, RNA was extracted with DNase-treated RNeasy Micro or Mini kits, with the choice depending on cell number. Each cell subset was processed on its own to prevent cross-contamination, while patient and healthy donor samples were processed together. Using the immunoSEQ multiplex PCR, TCRB sequences were amplified from cDNA into 87-bp fragments spanning the CDR3 region. Sequencing of the amplicons was done on the Illumina HiSeq platform. The study's processing was this. Synthetic template baselines were used to correct PCR bias computationally, reads within Hamming distance 2 were collapsed together, and singletons that could not be merged were discarded. By aligning reads against IMGT, V, D and J genes, CDR3 length, and insertions or deletions at six rearrangement sites were assigned. Within each subset, clonotype counts were normalized to sorted cell number, and only after that were true diversity and Gini coefficients computed with the tcR R package. Repertoire sharing was quantified using the overlap coefficient calculated on TCRB nucleotide sequences. Out-of-frame TCRB sequences from naive cells were analyzed to stand in for the pre-selection repertoire. The immuneACCESS repertoire file appears here via TCRdb, limited to in-frame rearrangements. These files lack a portion of the clones; in checked studies, under half of the deficit traces to unresolved V genes, and the cause of the others is not known. That table furnishes V, J and clone size, whereas the DNA furnished D and trimming. In all, the sample holds about 280,000 clones, and approximately 16% of those were seen once. The ten biggest clones cover approximately 0.015% of the sample.

Here the chain combines TRBV6-6 and TRBJ2-1, and 8 bases in between align with TRBD2. Material for sequencing was naive CD4+ T cells from blood. Taken with the paper, the label for cell subset or site translates to: true naive CD4+ T cells. This sequence originates from a man aged 18 to 30 with type 1 diabetes. The nucleotide sequence reads TGTGCCAGCGGAAAGAGCGGGAGCCATTACAATGAGCAGTTCTTC. Its translation reads: CASGKSGSHYNEQFF.